The TCR beta chain under discussion was sequenced for a study of blood T cell repertoires in COVID-19. Profiling relied on immunoSEQ multiplex PCR, and the TCRdb table lists in-frame clones only, not all of them. The sample records 300,000 to 400,000 clones, over 80% being singletons. The CDR3 covers 16 residues. Germline V gene lookup returns CDR1 LNHDA and CDR2 SQIVND (reference sequence). Trimming cost V 5 bases and J 0 bases, with 11 bases left between them. Sequencing used peripheral blood. This TCR came from a woman in her forties or fifties with COVID-19, enrolled during active disease. The gene calls are TRBV19 and TRBJ2-6; D is possibly TRBD1 (5 bases). For the CDR3, the DNA is TGTGCCAGTAGTCCCCAAGGGGTCTCTGGGGCCAACGTCCTGACTTTC. Translation gives CASSPQGVSGANVLTF.